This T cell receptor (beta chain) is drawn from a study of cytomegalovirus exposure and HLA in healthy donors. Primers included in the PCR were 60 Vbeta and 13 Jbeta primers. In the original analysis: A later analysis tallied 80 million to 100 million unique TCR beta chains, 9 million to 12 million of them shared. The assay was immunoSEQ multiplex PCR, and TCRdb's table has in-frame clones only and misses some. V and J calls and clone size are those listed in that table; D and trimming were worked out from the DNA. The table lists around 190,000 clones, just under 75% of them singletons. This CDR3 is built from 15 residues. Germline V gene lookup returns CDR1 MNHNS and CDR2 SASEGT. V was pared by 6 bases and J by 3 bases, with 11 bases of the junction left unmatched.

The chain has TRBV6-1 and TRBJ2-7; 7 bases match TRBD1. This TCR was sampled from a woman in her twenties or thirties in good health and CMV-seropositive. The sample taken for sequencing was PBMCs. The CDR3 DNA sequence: TGTGCCAGCAGAACCGCACGGGGACAGAACTACGAGCAGTACTTC. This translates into CASRTARGQNYEQYF.